This TCR beta chain was obtained from a study of long-term antiretroviral therapy in people with HIV. Findings and caveats of the study: Controls had broader CDR3 length ranges than HIV repertoires did.

Remarks on this clone: Its cognate antigen is unknown.

Germline V gene lookup returns CDR1 KGHSH and CDR2 LQKENI. The ends lost 4 bases at V and 4 bases at J; junction bases unmatched: 10. The CDR3 extends over 15 amino acids. They ran version v3.0 of the immunoSEQ assay at survey level. Using immunoSEQ multiplex PCR, the repertoire was profiled, and TCRdb retains in-frame clones only, with some absent. The sample has about 31,000 clones; 70% to 90% are singletons. The samples comprised roughly 0.95-10 million cryopreserved PBMC ahead of DNA extraction. The receptor's source is a middle-aged man with HIV. The chain recombines TRBV18 with TRBJ2-7; 7 bases match TRBD1. This sample comprised unsorted PBMCs, obtained roughly 5 years before starting antiretroviral therapy. The CDR3 protein is CASSQAPGQQYEQYF. CDR3 coding DNA: TGTGCCAGCTCACAGGCCCCGGGACAGCAGTACGAGCAGTACTTC.